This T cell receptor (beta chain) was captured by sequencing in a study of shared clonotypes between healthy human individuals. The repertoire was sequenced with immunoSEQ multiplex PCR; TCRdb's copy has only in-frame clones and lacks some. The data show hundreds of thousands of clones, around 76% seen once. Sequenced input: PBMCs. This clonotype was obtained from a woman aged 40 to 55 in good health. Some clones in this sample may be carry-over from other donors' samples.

The CDR3 DNA reads as TGTGCCACCAGCAGCGACAGGGCTAAAGGCTACACCTTC. Translated: CATSSDRAKGYTF. The V and J genes are TRBV15 and TRBJ1-2; 7 bases line up with TRBD1. Germline V lookup: CDR1 LNHNV, CDR2 YYDKDF (reference sequence). V lost 3 bases to trimming and J lost 8 bases; unmatched junction nucleotides: 6. This CDR3 comprises 13 residues.